This entry features one TCR beta chain sequence. This clone's antigen is unknown. Within one base of it there is no much larger clone, and no base qualities were kept. Measured from the cysteine to the phenylalanine, the CDR3 is 15 residues long. Solely the CDR3 DNA is kept, with 45 bases framed from the first base. V is trimmed back by 6 bases and J by 2 bases, and the junction contains 7 bases that no gene match accounts for. The data derive from a study of blood T cells in healthy people across ages (dated by TCRdb to about 2015). Describing the broader study: In model experiments, template switching captured roughly one uniquely barcoded TCR beta cDNA molecule for every two T cells. The study measured age-related changes in TCR beta repertoire diversity using deep sequencing normalized with unique cDNA molecular identifiers. The donors were divided into four age groups: young (average about 16 years), middle-aged (around 37), aged (approximately 59) and long-lived (about 80). To avoid experimental bias, donors of different ages were spread randomly across the sequencing lanes. Two additional independent replicas of 1 million unique cDNA reads from the same blood draw were analyzed for two donors (one aged 18 to 29 and one aged 80 or older). Overall results and qualifications from the work: Estimates of total diversity based on one million sequenced T cells were considered lower bounds and underestimates. Donor CMV infection status was unknown, potentially confounding age-related changes in expanded clonotypes. Observed TCR beta diversity correlated strongly with the percentage of naive T cells measured by flow cytometry. Bulk unsorted PBMC profiling prevented conclusive comparison of naive and antigen-experienced compartments. Compared with the aged group, the long-lived group had more naive CD4+ T cells, fewer expanded clones and increased TCR diversity, suggesting age selection. As age increased, observed TCR beta diversity per million T cells dropped in a roughly linear way, and a significant reduction was already evident by age about 40.

The donors were about 40 Caucasian individuals from Russia, aged about 6 to 100 years, who were systemically healthy. Each donor gave approximately 10 milliliters of peripheral blood, collected into EDTA-treated Vacutainer tubes. Ficoll-Paque density-gradient centrifugation was used to isolate PBMCs, with at least 6.5 million per sample. Total RNA, at least 6 micrograms per sample, was extracted from PBMCs with Trizol reagent. For every donor, flow cytometry on a PBMC aliquot measured the percentage of naive CD45RAhigh/CD27high T cells. Libraries were constructed by 5' RACE. The instrument given in TCRdb is Illumina HiSeq 2500. The second PCR ran for roughly 7 to 12 cycles and used a J-beta primer mix along with a sample-barcoded 5' primer. A template-switch 5' adaptor carrying 12 random nucleotides introduced a unique molecular identifier onto each TCR beta cDNA molecule. Each sample yielded at least 2.5 million CDR3-containing paired-end reads. The Mint cDNA synthesis kit, primed by a TRBC-specific oligonucleotide, was used to synthesize first-strand cDNA from all RNA. After uracil-DNA glycosylase treatment, a first 18-cycle PCR used universal primers M1SS and BC2_uni_R on all cDNA. The study's processing was this. For normalization, 1 million high-quality reads were randomly selected from each sample, with every read carrying a distinct molecular identifier. Instead of being binned into consensus sequences, reads with shared molecular identifiers were discarded. MiTCR, with a Q25 quality threshold and the strictest error-elimination algorithm, was used for CDR3 identification, clonotype clustering and error correction. Lower-bound total TCR beta diversity was estimated with a nonparametric unseen species model using Euler transformation. TCRdb took the public reads, trimmed them with fastp at Q25, ran MiXCR for clone calling and kept in-frame beta chains. Rows matching on CDR3 protein sequence are summarized as one entry with the most common DNA and genes. These V and J calls are TCRdb output, not the study's own analysis. The sample table shows approximately 1.5 million distinct CDR3 sequences, and approximately 43% are seen once. About 4% of the sample is taken by the ten largest.

Rearrangement joined TRBV12-3 or TRBV12-4 to TRBJ1-5; TRBD1 aligns with 7 central bases. The clonotype was recovered from a woman aged 18-29 years in good health. The sample comprised blood. The CDR3: CASRRTGIGNQPQHF. The nucleotide sequence reads TGTGCCAGCAGGAGGACAGGCATTGGCAATCAGCCCCAGCATTTT.